A single sample is the source of the 13 T cell receptor beta chains below, sequenced in a study of T cells in Graves' hyperthyroidism and ophthalmopathy. RNA transcripts provided the source from which TCR beta CDR3 regions were amplified. The HTBI primer set served for first-round RT-PCR of the TCR CDR3. In TCRdb, the multiplex PCR reads were re-called with MiXCR into one record per CDR3 protein. This table has over 250,000 distinct CDR3 sequences, approximately 15% appearing once. What was sequenced was blood. Source of these receptors: a woman between 40 and 55 years old with Graves' ophthalmopathy.

This clonotype showed up many times. The rearrangement joins TRBV24-1 to TRBJ1-5; D gene ambiguous. Trimming took off 10 bases at V and 1 base at J, with 19 bases between the two ends. The CDR3 is made up of 16 amino acids. Germline V lookup: CDR1 KGHDR, CDR2 SFDVKD. CDR3 region: CATRKNQGQSNQPQHF. As DNA, the CDR3 is TGTGCCACGCGCAAAAACCAAGGTCAGAGCAATCAGCCCCAGCATTTT.

This rearrangement joins TRBV27 to TRBJ1-5; 7 bases are shared with TRBD1. The CDR3 spans 16 residues. Losses at the gene ends were 2 bases for V and 2 bases for J; bases not matched to a gene: 6. Germline loops: CDR1 MNHEY, CDR2 SMNVEV (reference sequence). CDR3: CASSLNRGAGNQPQHF. As DNA, the CDR3 is TGTGCCAGCAGTTTAAACAGGGGCGCGGGCAATCAGCCCCAGCATTTT.

This clonotype was seen ten or more times. The V call is TRBV2, the J call TRBJ2-7, with 9 bases that match TRBD2. After removal of 6 bases from V and 2 bases from J, the junction contained 2 bases not matched to a gene. This CDR3 contains 13 residues. Germline loops: CDR1 SNHLY, CDR2 FYNNEI. CDR3 region: CASSGLAPYEQYF. CDR3 nucleotide sequence: TGTGCCAGCAGCGGACTAGCGCCCTACGAGCAGTACTTC.

Ten or more counts support this clonotype. This chain links TRBV6-1 with TRBJ1-1; the match to TRBD1 covers 7 bases. The germline V gene encodes CDR1 MNHNS and CDR2 SASEGT. V was clipped by 5 bases and J by 11 bases; unmatched bases: 5. The CDR3 has 11 residues. This chain's CDR3 is CASSTAGGAFF. CDR3 sequence (DNA): TGTGCCAGCAGTACAGCAGGGGGGGCTTTCTTT.

This clonotype was recorded at least ten times. The V gene is TRBV27, the J gene TRBJ2-7; possible D gene TRBD2, 6 bases. Germline CDR1 MNHEY, CDR2 SMNVEV (reference sequence). V shed 6 bases and J shed 3 bases, with 12 bases lying between them. This CDR3 has 13 amino acids. In nucleotides, the CDR3 is TGTGCCAGCAGCTGGGGACTTGACTACGAGCAGTACTTC. This sequence encodes CASSWGLDYEQYF.

A few counts support this clonotype. The chain links TRBV20-1 to TRBJ2-1; 7 bases are a match to TRBD2. CDR1 is DFQATT and CDR2 is SNEGSKA in the germline V gene (reference sequence). With 6 bases clipped from V and 6 bases from J, the junction kept 17 bases outside the gene matches. This CDR3 comprises 16 residues. CDR3 sequence: CSAESRGVGIGNEQFF. The CDR3 DNA reads as TGCAGTGCGGAGTCCCGGGGGGTCGGGATTGGCAATGAGCAGTTCTTC.

The J gene is TRBJ2-3, the V gene TRBV10-3; the match to TRBD2 covers 13 bases. The germline V gene has CDR1 ENHRY and CDR2 SYGVKD. This CDR3 contains 17 residues. Trimming removed 3 bases from V and 1 base from J; junction bases left unmatched: 4. CDR3 amino acids: CAISDPGLAGGTDTQYF. In DNA, the CDR3 is TGTGCCATCAGTGACCCCGGACTAGCGGGGGGCACAGATACGCAGTATTTT.

The CDR3 DNA is TGTGCCAGCAGTGACCCTCTGGGACTCATGAACACTGAAGCTTTCTTT. It codes for CASSDPLGLMNTEAFF. The chain carries TRBV2 and TRBJ1-1, with a tentative D call TRBD1 (5 bases). Germline CDR1 SNHLY, CDR2 FYNNEI. The CDR3 runs to 16 residues. Trimming left V 3 bases short and J 0 bases short, with 14 bases between.

This clonotype was picked up many times. The J gene is TRBJ2-7, the V gene TRBV12-3 or TRBV12-4, with D perhaps given as TRBD1 or TRBD2 (5 bases each). Trimming took 4 bases from V and 3 from J, leaving 16 bases between them. The CDR3 contains 15 residues. This chain's CDR3 is CASSSGPTLIYEQYF. DNA of the CDR3: TGTGCCAGCAGTTCGGGACCGACGCTAATCTACGAGCAGTACTTC.

The CDR3 nucleotides are TGTGCCAGCAGTGAAAGACAGCTCCACCTAGGCTACACCTTC. Translated: CASSERQLHLGYTF. V gene TRBV2 combines with J gene TRBJ1-2; D might be TRBD1 (5 bases). This CDR3 contains 14 residues. From germline, CDR1 is SNHLY and CDR2 FYNNEI. With 2 bases removed from V and 8 bases from J, the gap between germline ends came to 15 bases.

The chain has TRBV20-1 and TRBJ2-7; TRBD1 matches 7 bases. The V segment lost 0 bases and the J segment 4 bases; nucleotides outside the gene matches: 15. Germline values: CDR1 DFQATT, CDR2 SNEGSKA (reference sequence). The CDR3 consists of 17 residues. CDR3 DNA sequence: TGCAGTGCTAGAGATCTTCAGGCCTCCGGGACAGCTTACGAGCAGTACTTC. It encodes CSARDLQASGTAYEQYF.

The table lists this clonotype with a few counts. CDR3 loop: CASTPRTLNTEAFF. The CDR3 DNA reads TGTGCCAGTACCCCACGGACATTGAACACTGAAGCTTTCTTT. This chain uses TRBV19 with TRBJ1-1; a possible D gene is TRBD1 (5 bases). From germline, CDR1 is LNHDA and CDR2 SQIVND (reference sequence). This CDR3 comprises 14 residues. The V gene lost 7 bases and the J gene lost 0 bases, with 12 bases spanning the gap.

This clonotype was counted at least ten times. V usage is TRBV24-1 and J usage is TRBJ2-7; D is unresolved. The V end was cut by 3 bases, the J end by 3 bases, with 20 bases between. From germline, CDR1 is KGHDR and CDR2 SFDVKD. This CDR3 region has 17 residues. The CDR3 reads CATSDLHGEVGCYEQYF. CDR3 bases: TGTGCCACCAGTGATCTACACGGAGAGGTGGGGTGCTACGAGCAGTACTTC.